The rows below give T cell receptor beta chains drawn from one sample of a study of shared clonotypes between healthy human individuals. Produced via immunoSEQ multiplex PCR; TCRdb's table is partial and in-frame only. The table has roughly 410,000 clones, 95% to 97% seen once. Material: memory CD8+ T cells sorted from blood. These receptors came from a man in his thirties or forties in good health. Each CDR3 is given with its conserved first and last residue. Each record gives: CDR3 DNA, CDR3 protein, clone size, V gene, CDR3 length, J gene, D gene. D genes are given only for firm matches. Not every row has a clone size; where given, it reads once, few, many or a size class.

TGCGCCAGCAGTGATGGGGGGGATAGCAATCAGCCCCAGCATTTT | CASSDGGDSNQPQHF | once | TRBV10-2 | 15 | TRBJ1-5 | -
TGCGCCAGCAGCTTGAATCCTAGCGTCAATGAGCAGTTCTTC | CASSLNPSVNEQFF | - | TRBV5-1 | 14 | TRBJ2-1 | -
TGTGCCAGCAGCTTAGCGCATGGGGAGGACTACGAGCAGTACTTC | CASSLAHGEDYEQYF | - | TRBV7-8 | 15 | TRBJ2-7 | -
TGCAGTGCTAGAGACTTCTACGAGCAGTACTTC | CSARDFYEQYF | few | TRBV20-1 | 11 | TRBJ2-7 | -
TGTGCCAGCAGGGACAGGTGGGACAATCAGCCCCAGCATTTT | CASRDRWDNQPQHF | - | TRBV6-6 | 14 | TRBJ1-5 | TRBD1
TGTGCCAGCAGTGAAAGGCCTGGACGGAACACTGAAGCTTTCTTT | CASSERPGRNTEAFF | - | TRBV2 | 15 | TRBJ1-1 | -
TGTGCCAGTATCAACAGGGGGGAGGACACTGAAGCTTTCTTT | CASINRGEDTEAFF | - | TRBV19 | 14 | TRBJ1-1 | TRBD1
TGTGCCAGCTCACCGATCAGCGGCGATGAGCAGTTCTTC | CASSPISGDEQFF | - | TRBV18 | 13 | TRBJ2-1 | -
TGTGCCAGCTCACCAGGGGGGCTCGGCACAGATACGCAGTATTTT | CASSPGGLGTDTQYF | - | TRBV18 | 15 | TRBJ2-3 | -
TGTGCCAGCTCACCCGATATCTCCTACGAGCAGTACTTC | CASSPDISYEQYF | - | TRBV18 | 13 | TRBJ2-7 | -
TGTGCCAGCAGTTTATTAGGTTCCGCGACAGGGTCCACCATATATTTT | CASSLLGSATGSTIYF | - | TRBV6-6 | 16 | TRBJ1-3 | TRBD1
TGTGCCAGCAGTTACGAGCGGGTGGGCGCCACAGATACGCAGTATTTT | CASSYERVGATDTQYF | - | TRBV6-6 | 16 | TRBJ2-3 | -
TGTGCCAGCAGTGGACATTATAGCAATCAGCCCCAGCATTTT | CASSGHYSNQPQHF | - | TRBV6-1 | 14 | TRBJ1-5 | -
TGTGCCAGCAGCTTAAGTTATTCCGGACAGATCTACAATGAGCAGTTCTTC | CASSLSYSGQIYNEQFF | - | TRBV5-4 | 17 | TRBJ2-1 | -
TGCGCCAGCAGCCAACCGCCGGGTCCGAACACTGAAGCTTTCTTT | CASSQPPGPNTEAFF | - | TRBV4-1 | 15 | TRBJ1-1 | -
TGCAGCGTTGGAATTGGGATGACCTACGAGCAGTACTTC | CSVGIGMTYEQYF | - | TRBV29-1 | 13 | TRBJ2-7 | -
TGTGCCAGCAGTCAAGCGGGAGGGTCGTACAATGAGCAGTTCTTC | CASSQAGGSYNEQFF | - | TRBV28 | 15 | TRBJ2-1 | TRBD2
TGTGCCAGCAGCTTGGCAAACAGGGATGGCTACACCTTC | CASSLANRDGYTF | - | TRBV5-4 | 13 | TRBJ1-2 | -
TGCGCCAGCAGCTCCGATCGGGGCAGGGGAGGTGAAAAACTGTTTTTT | CASSSDRGRGGEKLFF | once | TRBV5-1 | 16 | TRBJ1-4 | -
TGTGCCAGCAGTTCGGGAGGGGCTGGGGCCAACGTCCTGACTTTC | CASSSGGAGANVLTF | - | TRBV27 | 15 | TRBJ2-6 | TRBD2
TGTGCCAGCAGCTTGCGGCGTTCCTACAATGAGCAGTTCTTC | CASSLRRSYNEQFF | - | TRBV11-2 | 14 | TRBJ2-1 | -
TGCGCCAGCAGCGCGGGGACGGCCACCGAGACCCAGTACTTC | CASSAGTATETQYF | - | TRBV10-2 | 14 | TRBJ2-5 | -
TGTGCCAGCAGCAAGCGGGGGACAGGACCAGAAAAACTGTTTTTT | CASSKRGTGPEKLFF | - | TRBV13 | 15 | TRBJ1-4 | TRBD1